The rows below give T cell receptor beta chains drawn from one sample of a study of cytomegalovirus exposure and HLA in healthy donors. Data came from immunoSEQ multiplex PCR; TCRdb stores just in-frame clones and leaves some out. The listing contains about 72,000 clones. Sequencing used PBMCs. Source of these receptors: a man aged 40-49 years in good health and CMV-seronegative. The CDR3 runs from the conserved cysteine through the conserved F or W. The order of the fields is CDR3 protein, V gene, J gene, clone size, D gene. A D gene is named only where the DNA matches it firmly. Some rows mark clone size as missing; the rest say once, few, many or name a class of expanded clone.

CASSLEVTGGRELFF	TRBV5-1	TRBJ2-2	NA	TRBD1
CASREWTTNTGELFF	TRBV6-1	TRBJ2-2	NA	NA
CASSLSLGGGTEAFF	TRBV5-4	TRBJ1-1	NA	NA
CASSEDSNNYGYTF	TRBV5-1	TRBJ1-2	NA	NA
CASSLAGGSTDTQYF	TRBV11-2	TRBJ2-3	NA	NA
CASSFNSAGGMYEQYF	TRBV5-1	NA	NA	TRBD2
CASSIAGTGNTIYF	TRBV5-4	TRBJ1-3	NA	NA
CASSLGLGIEETQYF	TRBV7-8	TRBJ2-5	NA	NA
CASSPREGSYNEQFF	TRBV5-1	TRBJ2-1	NA	TRBD2
CASSLEEGQSSYEQYF	TRBV11-2	TRBJ2-7	NA	TRBD1
CASQRTSGSYEQYF	TRBV2	TRBJ2-7	NA	NA
CASSSRDRGYEQYF	TRBV11-1	TRBJ2-7	NA	TRBD1
CASSIEGTGVYNEQFF	TRBV19	TRBJ2-1	NA	TRBD1
CASSVEGAVGGELFF	TRBV6-1	TRBJ2-2	NA	NA
CAWSVGVVGYTF	TRBV30	TRBJ1-2	NA	NA
CASSGLAMRGTDTQYF	TRBV2	TRBJ2-3	NA	NA
CASSVGEGGATDTQYF	TRBV9	TRBJ2-3	NA	NA
CASSIVRALSGGAKGDEQFF	TRBV19	TRBJ2-1	NA	TRBD2
CASSLREGGNTEAFF	TRBV5-1	TRBJ1-1	NA	NA
CASTPNLGTGGVRQETQYF	TRBV19	TRBJ2-5	NA	TRBD1
CASSLKTGTGNEKLFF	TRBV4-3	TRBJ1-4	NA	TRBD1
CASSLDTTQQGTQYF	TRBV7-8	TRBJ2-5	NA	NA
CASSSGQGVYGYTF	TRBV9	TRBJ1-2	NA	TRBD1
CASSLLGRRGSGNTIYF	TRBV7-2	TRBJ1-3	NA	NA
CASTGGGIYEQYF	TRBV6-6	TRBJ2-7	medium-sized	TRBD2
CASSEEGWGSTNEKLFF	TRBV6-1	TRBJ1-4	NA	NA
CASSLALAGNNEQFF	TRBV5-1	TRBJ2-1	NA	TRBD2
CASSRGTGANNEKLFF	TRBV5-6	TRBJ1-4	NA	TRBD1
CAWSKRTGGNTEAFF	TRBV30	TRBJ1-1	NA	TRBD1
CASSLDRSYEQYF	TRBV5-1	TRBJ2-7	NA	NA
CASSVAPGIRSSPLHF	TRBV2	TRBJ1-6	NA	NA
CASQDQTGAYEQYF	TRBV7-9	TRBJ2-7	NA	TRBD1